A few counts support the clone carrying this TCR beta chain. This specimen comes from a study of cytotoxic CD8 clonotypes in ibrutinib-treated CLL. Method: immunoSEQ multiplex PCR; TCRdb's copy keeps in-frame clones and lacks some. The sample yields 300,000 to 350,000 clones, about 80% seen once. From germline, CDR1 is SGHRS and CDR2 YFSETQ. Trimming shortened V by 4 bases and J by 2 bases, and 9 bases separated the two germline ends. CDR3 length: 13 amino acids. The chain uses TRBV5-1 and TRBJ2-5; tentative D call: TRBD2 (6 bases). The source of this sequence is a human donor with chronic lymphocytic leukemia. Material: PBMCs, obtained before ibrutinib treatment. CDR3 sequence reads: CASSGGLQETQYF. The CDR3 DNA reads TGCGCCAGCAGCGGCGGACTACAAGAGACCCAGTACTTC.